This T cell receptor (beta chain) was sequenced during a study of blood T cell repertoires in COVID-19. Study overall: The United States, Italy and Spain provided the acute and convalescent COVID-19 samples. Sample material is recorded as cDNA or gDNA derived from T cells, B-cell-depleted T cells, or PBMCs.

V shed 3 bases and J shed 1 base, with 10 bases lying between them. From germline, CDR1 is SGHRS and CDR2 YFSETQ. The CDR3 contains 14 residues. How the authors handled the data: Nucleated cell counts were estimated from reference gene primer amplification. The table came from immunoSEQ multiplex PCR; TCRdb's copy has only in-frame clones and leaves some out. Clonal size and the V and J genes are those of that table, whereas D and trimming came from the DNA. The profile shows 110,000 or so clones, approximately 79% of them singletons. The J gene is TRBJ2-5, the V gene TRBV5-1; D is possibly TRBD2 (6 bases). This clonotype was sampled from a middle-aged man with acute or convalescent COVID-19. The sequenced sample consisted of peripheral blood. The CDR3: CASSWQGLQETQYF. The DNA for the CDR3 is TGCGCCAGCAGCTGGCAGGGACTCCAAGAGACCCAGTACTTC.